This T cell receptor (beta chain) was found in a study of T-cell memory formation after mild COVID-19. Study-level information: TCR clusters were mostly donor specific.

The sample holds a few counts of this clonotype. Its antigen remains unknown. The J segment lost 6 bases and the V segment lost 5 bases, leaving 9 bases of the junction unmatched. The CDR3 loop spans 15 amino acids. cDNA libraries for TCR alpha and TCR beta, carrying sample barcodes and UMIs, came from 5'RACE with constant-segment primers. MiXCR, applied by TCRdb to the 5' RACE reads, yields one record per CDR3 protein. The sample lists just under 150,000 distinct CDR3 sequences; 19% were seen once. Regarding the study as a whole: That cross-reactive memory joined was suggested by some responding clones appearing in pre-infection memory. Clones that shrank (day 15 to 85) were balanced CD4/CD8, whereas later expanders leaned CD4+.

The gene calls are TRBV12-3 or TRBV12-4 and TRBJ2-7; 11 bases map to TRBD1. Material for sequencing was PBMCs or a T cell subset sorted from them (not recorded which). The clonotype was recovered from an adult woman who had mild COVID-19 (a few samples of this study predate the infection). Cell type and time point are not known. CDR3 in DNA: TGTGCCAGCAGTCCCCGGACAGGGGGCTTAATCGAGCAGTACTTC. This encodes CASSPRTGGLIEQYF.